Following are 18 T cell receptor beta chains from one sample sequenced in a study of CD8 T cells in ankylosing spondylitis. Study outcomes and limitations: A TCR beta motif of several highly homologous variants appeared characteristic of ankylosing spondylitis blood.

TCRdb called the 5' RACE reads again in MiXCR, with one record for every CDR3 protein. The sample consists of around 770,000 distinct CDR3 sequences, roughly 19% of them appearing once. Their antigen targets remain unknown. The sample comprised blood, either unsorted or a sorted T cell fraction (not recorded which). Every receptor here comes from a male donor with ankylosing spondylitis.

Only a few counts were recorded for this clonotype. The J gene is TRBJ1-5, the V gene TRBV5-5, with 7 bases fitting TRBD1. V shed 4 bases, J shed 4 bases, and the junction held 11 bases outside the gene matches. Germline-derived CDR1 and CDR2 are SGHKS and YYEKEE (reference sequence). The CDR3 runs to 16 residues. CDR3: CASSPEQGLGNQPQHF. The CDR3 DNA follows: TGTGCCAGCAGCCCGGAACAGGGGTTGGGGAATCAGCCCCAGCATTTT. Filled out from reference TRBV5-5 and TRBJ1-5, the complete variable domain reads DAGVTQSPTHLIKTRGQQVTLRCSPISGHKSVSWYQQVLGQGPQFIFQYYEKEERGRGNFPDRFSARQFPNYSSELNVNALLLGDSALYLCASSPEQGLGNQPQHFGDGTRLSIL.

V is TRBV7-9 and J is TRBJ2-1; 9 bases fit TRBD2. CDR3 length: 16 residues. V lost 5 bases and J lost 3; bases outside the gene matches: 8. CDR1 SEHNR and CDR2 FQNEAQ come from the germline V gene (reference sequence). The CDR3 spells CASSRALTSGYNEQFF. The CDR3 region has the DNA TGTGCCAGCAGCCGCGCGCTGACTAGCGGCTACAATGAGCAGTTCTTC.

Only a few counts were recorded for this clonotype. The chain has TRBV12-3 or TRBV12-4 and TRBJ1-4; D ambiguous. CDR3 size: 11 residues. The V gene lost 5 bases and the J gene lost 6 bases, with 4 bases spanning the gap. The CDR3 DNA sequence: TGTGCCAGCAGTACCCATGAAAAACTGTTTTTT. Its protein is CASSTHEKLFF.

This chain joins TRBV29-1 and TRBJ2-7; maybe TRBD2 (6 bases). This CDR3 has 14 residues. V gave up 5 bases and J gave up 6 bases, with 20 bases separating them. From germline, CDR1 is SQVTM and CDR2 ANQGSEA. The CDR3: CSVKDQGLSGEQYF. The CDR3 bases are TGCAGCGTTAAGGACCAGGGACTCTCGGGCGAGCAGTACTTC.

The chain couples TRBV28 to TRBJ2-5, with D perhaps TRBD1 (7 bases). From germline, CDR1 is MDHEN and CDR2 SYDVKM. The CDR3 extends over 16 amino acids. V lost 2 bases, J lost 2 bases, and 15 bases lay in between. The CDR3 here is CASSLGSTGRQETQYF. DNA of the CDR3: TGTGCCAGCAGTTTAGGGTCGACAGGGAGGCAAGAGACCCAGTACTTC.

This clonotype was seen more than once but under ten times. DNA of the CDR3: TGTGCCAGCAGTTTCCCTGGCGGACTAGCGGGTTACGGGAACGAGCAGTACTTC. It specifies CASSFPGGLAGYGNEQYF. The V gene is TRBV28, the J gene TRBJ2-7; TRBD2 matches 11 bases. The CDR3 is made up of 18 amino acids. Unmatched junction bases numbered 15, after V lost 3 bases and J lost 5 bases. Germline CDR1 reads MDHEN; CDR2 reads SYDVKM.

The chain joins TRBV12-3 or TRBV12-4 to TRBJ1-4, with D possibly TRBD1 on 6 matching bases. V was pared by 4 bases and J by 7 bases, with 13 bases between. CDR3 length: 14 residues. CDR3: CASSSWGGREKLFF. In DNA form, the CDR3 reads TGTGCCAGCAGTTCGTGGGGGGGCCGTGAAAAACTGTTTTTT.

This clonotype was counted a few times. CDR3 nucleotide sequence: TGCGCCAGCAGCGCTGCCTTAACCCCTGACAGGTTGGGAGCCAAAAACATTCAGTACTTC. Translated: CASSAALTPDRLGAKNIQYF. This chain uses TRBV5-1 with TRBJ2-4; D is perhaps TRBD1 (6 bases). V was cut by 4 bases and J by 0 bases, with 26 bases left in between. CDR3 size: 20 residues. In germline, CDR1 is SGHRS, CDR2 YFSETQ.

CDR3 sequence: CASSTSGTPVPQYF. The CDR3 bases are TGCGCCAGCAGTACGTCCGGGACGCCGGTTCCCCAGTACTTC. The J gene is TRBJ2-5, the V gene TRBV5-1; D may be TRBD1 or TRBD2 (5 bases each). V lost 5 bases and J lost 9, with 20 bases in between. This CDR3 region has 14 residues. The germline gives CDR1 SGHRS, CDR2 YFSETQ.

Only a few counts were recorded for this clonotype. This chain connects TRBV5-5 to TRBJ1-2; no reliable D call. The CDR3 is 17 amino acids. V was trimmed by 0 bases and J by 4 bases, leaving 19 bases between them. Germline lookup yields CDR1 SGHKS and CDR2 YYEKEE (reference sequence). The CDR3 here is CASSLEPTAAMIYGYTF. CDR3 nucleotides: TGTGCCAGCAGCTTGGAACCAACAGCTGCCATGATCTATGGCTACACCTTC.

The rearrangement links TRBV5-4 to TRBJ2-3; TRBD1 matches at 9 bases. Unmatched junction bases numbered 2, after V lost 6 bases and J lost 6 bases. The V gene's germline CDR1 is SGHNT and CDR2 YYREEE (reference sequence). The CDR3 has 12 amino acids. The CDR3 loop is CASTGQGDTQYF. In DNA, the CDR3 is TGTGCCAGCACCGGACAGGGGGATACGCAGTATTTT.

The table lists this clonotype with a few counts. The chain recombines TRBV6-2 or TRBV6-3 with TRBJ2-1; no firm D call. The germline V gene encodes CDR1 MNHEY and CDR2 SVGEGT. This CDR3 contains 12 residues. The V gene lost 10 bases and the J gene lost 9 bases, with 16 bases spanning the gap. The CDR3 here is CATTTEPPEQFF. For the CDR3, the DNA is TGTGCCACCACTACGGAGCCCCCTGAGCAGTTCTTC.

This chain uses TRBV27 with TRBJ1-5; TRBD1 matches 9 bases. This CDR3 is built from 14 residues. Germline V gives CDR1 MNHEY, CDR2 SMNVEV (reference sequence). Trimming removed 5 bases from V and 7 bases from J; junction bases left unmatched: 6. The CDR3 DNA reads TGTGCCAGCAGTCTCGGGACAGGGAAACAGCCCCAGCATTTT. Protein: CASSLGTGKQPQHF.

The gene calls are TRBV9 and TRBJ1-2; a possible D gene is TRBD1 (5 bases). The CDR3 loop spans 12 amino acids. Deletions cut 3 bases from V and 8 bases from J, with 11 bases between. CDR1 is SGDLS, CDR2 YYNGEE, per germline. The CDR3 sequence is CASSASGIGYTF. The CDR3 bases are TGTGCCAGCAGCGCTTCAGGGATCGGCTACACCTTC.

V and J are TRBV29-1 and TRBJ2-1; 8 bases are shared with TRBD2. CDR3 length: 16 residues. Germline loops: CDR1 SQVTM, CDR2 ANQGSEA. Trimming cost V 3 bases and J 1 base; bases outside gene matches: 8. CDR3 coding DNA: TGCAGCGTTGAGCTCGGGTTAGCGGGGTCCTACAATGAGCAGTTCTTC. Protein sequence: CSVELGLAGSYNEQFF.

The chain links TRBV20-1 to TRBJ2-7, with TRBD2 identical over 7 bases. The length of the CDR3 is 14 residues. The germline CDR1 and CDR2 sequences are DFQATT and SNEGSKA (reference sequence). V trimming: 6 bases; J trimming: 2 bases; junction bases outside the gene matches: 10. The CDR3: CSARSPSGAYEQYF. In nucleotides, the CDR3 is TGCAGTGCCCGGTCCCCTAGCGGAGCCTACGAGCAGTACTTC.

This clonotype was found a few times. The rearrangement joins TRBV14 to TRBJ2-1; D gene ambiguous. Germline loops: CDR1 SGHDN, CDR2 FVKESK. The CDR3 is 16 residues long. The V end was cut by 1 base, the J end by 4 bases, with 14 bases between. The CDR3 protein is CASSQGPTGLYNEQFF. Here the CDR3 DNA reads TGTGCCAGCAGCCAAGGTCCCACGGGCTTATACAATGAGCAGTTCTTC.

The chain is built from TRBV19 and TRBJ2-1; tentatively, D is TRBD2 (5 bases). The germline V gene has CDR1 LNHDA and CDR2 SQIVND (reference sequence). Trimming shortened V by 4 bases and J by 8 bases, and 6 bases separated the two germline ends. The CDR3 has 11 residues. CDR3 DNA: TGTGCCAGTAGTAGCGGGCATGAGCAGTTCTTC. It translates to CASSSGHEQFF.